This is a list of T cell receptor beta chains from one sample in a study of blood T cell repertoires in COVID-19. TCRdb keeps only in-frame clones here, not all; method: immunoSEQ multiplex PCR. The profile covers 490,000 or so clones, with 70% to 90% appearing a single time and roughly 8.5% taken by the ten largest. Specimen: PBMCs or T cells enriched from blood (not recorded which). These TCRs come from an older woman who had recovered from COVID-19. The CDR3 runs from the conserved cysteine through the conserved F or W. The order of the fields is clone size, J gene, D gene, V gene, CDR3 protein, CDR3 DNA. The D gene is left open where the match is weak. Expanded clones get a size class; other rows say once, few or many, or leave the size out.

size: -; J: TRBJ1-1; D: TRBD1; V: TRBV6-6; CDR3: CASSYPGGPSNTEAFF; DNA: TGTGCCAGCAGTTACCCAGGGGGCCCCTCGAACACTGAAGCTTTCTTT
size: once; J: TRBJ1-1; D: TRBD1; V: TRBV30; CDR3: CAWRAQDRAHTEAFF; DNA: TGTGCCTGGAGGGCCCAGGACAGGGCCCACACTGAAGCTTTCTTT
size: -; J: TRBJ2-5; D: TRBD2; V: TRBV27; CDR3: CASRGTSGGLQETQYF; DNA: TGTGCCAGCAGGGGGACTAGCGGGGGGCTACAAGAGACCCAGTACTTC
size: -; J: TRBJ2-3; D: TRBD1; V: TRBV3-1/TRBV3-2; CDR3: CASRKQGSTDTQYF; DNA: TGTGCCAGCAGGAAACAGGGGAGCACAGATACGCAGTATTTT
size: -; J: TRBJ1-2; D: -; V: TRBV2; CDR3: CASILGPAGAYGYTF; DNA: TGTGCCAGCATCCTCGGGCCAGCGGGTGCCTATGGCTACACCTTC
size: -; J: TRBJ1-5; D: TRBD1; V: TRBV27; CDR3: CASSIGTGGQPQHF; DNA: TGTGCCAGCAGTATCGGGACAGGGGGTCAGCCCCAGCATTTT
size: -; J: TRBJ2-3; D: -; V: TRBV10-3; CDR3: CAIRRQGTAFSTDTQYF; DNA: TGTGCCATCAGGAGGCAGGGAACCGCCTTTAGCACAGATACGCAGTATTTT
size: -; J: TRBJ1-1; D: TRBD1; V: TRBV30; CDR3: CAWIRTGGGTEAFF; DNA: TGTGCCTGGATCCGAACAGGGGGCGGCACTGAAGCTTTCTTT
size: -; J: TRBJ2-1; D: TRBD2; V: TRBV13; CDR3: CASSSRTSGVNEQFF; DNA: TGTGCCAGCAGCTCTCGGACTAGCGGGGTTAATGAGCAGTTCTTC
size: -; J: TRBJ2-4; D: TRBD2; V: TRBV7-9; CDR3: CASSLAGGAGESKNIQYF; DNA: TGTGCCAGCAGCCTAGCCGGGGGGGCGGGCGAGTCCAAAAACATTCAGTACTTC
size: -; J: TRBJ1-6; D: -; V: TRBV6-6; CDR3: CASSYVVGANNSPLHF; DNA: TGTGCCAGCAGTTACGTAGTGGGCGCCAATAATTCACCCCTCCACTTT
size: -; J: TRBJ2-3; D: -; V: TRBV2; CDR3: CASSVTRLRDTQYF; DNA: TGTGCCAGCAGTGTTACTAGACTCAGAGATACGCAGTATTTT
size: -; J: TRBJ2-1; D: -; V: TRBV10-1; CDR3: CASSESKFTGYNEQFF; DNA: TGCGCCAGCAGTGAGTCTAAATTCACGGGTTACAATGAGCAGTTCTTC
size: -; J: TRBJ1-2; D: -; V: TRBV3-1/TRBV3-2; CDR3: CASRSAGNHGYTF; DNA: TGTGCCAGCAGGTCAGCAGGGAACCATGGCTACACCTTC
size: once; J: TRBJ1-2; D: -; V: TRBV25-1; CDR3: CASSDLREDGYTF; DNA: TGTGCCAGCAGTGATCTGCGGGAGGATGGCTACACCTTC
size: -; J: TRBJ2-5; D: TRBD1; V: TRBV3-1/TRBV3-2; CDR3: CASSQGGQGATQETQYF; DNA: TGTGCCAGCAGCCAAGGCGGACAGGGGGCAACACAAGAGACCCAGTACTTC
size: -; J: TRBJ1-1; D: TRBD1; V: TRBV6-2/TRBV6-3; CDR3: CASSYSRGTAMNTEAFF; DNA: TGTGCCAGCAGTTACTCGAGGGGGACAGCCATGAACACTGAAGCTTTCTTT
size: -; J: TRBJ1-6; D: -; V: TRBV28; CDR3: CASSLSHPSSYNSPLHF; DNA: TGTGCCAGCAGTTTATCCCATCCGAGCTCCTATAATTCACCCCTCCACTTT
size: -; J: TRBJ2-1; D: -; V: TRBV5-4; CDR3: CASSFKRLVSYNEQFF; DNA: TGTGCCAGCAGCTTCAAGAGGCTAGTCTCCTACAATGAGCAGTTCTTC
size: once; J: TRBJ1-3; D: -; V: TRBV19; CDR3: CASSMVGRVSGNTIYF; DNA: TGTGCCAGTAGTATGGTGGGGCGAGTTTCTGGAAACACCATATATTTT
size: -; J: TRBJ2-5; D: TRBD2; V: TRBV27; CDR3: CASPSREGQETQYF; DNA: TGTGCCAGCCCATCCAGGGAGGGGCAAGAGACCCAGTACTTC
size: few; J: TRBJ1-5; D: -; V: TRBV10-2; CDR3: CASSVGEGQPQHF; DNA: TGCGCCAGCAGTGTGGGGGAGGGTCAGCCCCAGCATTTT
size: -; J: TRBJ2-2; D: TRBD2; V: TRBV24-1; CDR3: CATSGGGTGELFF; DNA: TGTGCCACCAGCGGGGGGGGCACCGGGGAGCTGTTTTTT
size: -; J: TRBJ2-3; D: -; V: TRBV9; CDR3: CASSGGFVADTQYF; DNA: TGTGCCAGCAGCGGGGGCTTTGTTGCAGATACGCAGTATTTT
size: -; J: TRBJ1-5; D: -; V: TRBV2; CDR3: CASSRGHHSNQPQHF; DNA: TGTGCCAGCAGTAGAGGTCACCATAGCAATCAGCCCCAGCATTTT
size: -; J: TRBJ1-5; D: -; V: TRBV24-1; CDR3: CATSDPGIGQPQHF; DNA: TGTGCCACCAGTGACCCGGGGATTGGCCAGCCCCAGCATTTT
size: -; J: TRBJ1-2; D: -; V: TRBV5-5; CDR3: CASSFRGLINYGYTF; DNA: TGTGCCAGCAGCTTTCGAGGGCTCATTAACTATGGCTACACCTTC
size: -; J: TRBJ1-5; D: -; V: TRBV19; CDR3: CASALTLGRPQHF; DNA: TGTGCCAGTGCCCTAACCTTAGGGAGGCCCCAGCATTTT
size: -; J: TRBJ1-3; D: -; V: TRBV6-5; CDR3: CASGWGNTIYF; DNA: TGTGCCAGCGGCTGGGGAAACACCATATATTTT
size: -; J: TRBJ2-5; D: TRBD2; V: TRBV7-8; CDR3: CASSLGLAGRQETQYF; DNA: TGTGCCAGCAGCTTAGGACTAGCGGGGCGCCAAGAGACCCAGTACTTC
size: once; J: TRBJ2-7; D: TRBD1; V: TRBV19; CDR3: CASSWGQVTYEQYF; DNA: TGTGCCAGTAGTTGGGGACAGGTGACCTACGAGCAGTACTTC
size: -; J: TRBJ2-1; D: -; V: TRBV7-8; CDR3: CASSLEPRDEQFF; DNA: TGTGCCAGCAGCTTAGAGCCGCGCGATGAGCAGTTCTTC
size: -; J: TRBJ1-6; D: -; V: TRBV2; CDR3: CASSQQGPEQWSPLHF; DNA: TGTGCCAGCAGCCAGCAGGGGCCCGAACAATGGTCACCCCTCCACTTT
size: -; J: TRBJ2-3; D: TRBD2; V: TRBV5-1; CDR3: CASSLGLAQGDTQYF; DNA: TGCGCCAGCAGCTTAGGACTAGCCCAGGGAGATACGCAGTATTTT
size: -; J: TRBJ2-6; D: -; V: TRBV21-1; CDR3: CASSKGYPGTSEVTGANVLTF; DNA: TGTGCCAGCAGCAAAGGGTATCCCGGGACATCAGAGGTTACTGGGGCCAACGTCCTGACTTTC
size: few; J: TRBJ2-1; D: TRBD1; V: TRBV6-5; CDR3: CASIIYTGTGFWFF; DNA: TGTGCCAGCATCATATATACCGGGACAGGGTTTTGGTTCTTC
size: -; J: TRBJ2-3; D: TRBD1; V: TRBV18; CDR3: CASSPGTGVTDTQYF; DNA: TGTGCCAGCTCACCGGGGACAGGGGTAACAGATACGCAGTATTTT
size: -; J: TRBJ1-4; D: TRBD1; V: TRBV7-2; CDR3: CASSQRQGGEKLFF; DNA: TGTGCCAGCAGCCAGAGACAGGGGGGCGAAAAACTGTTTTTT
size: -; J: TRBJ2-2; D: TRBD1; V: TRBV12-5; CDR3: CASGLIPQGGDTGELFF; DNA: TGTGCTAGTGGTTTGATTCCACAGGGGGGTGACACCGGGGAGCTGTTTTTT
size: once; J: TRBJ2-2; D: TRBD2; V: TRBV4-2; CDR3: CASSQDKTSGVGELFF; DNA: TGTGCCAGCAGCCAAGATAAGACTAGCGGGGTCGGGGAGCTGTTTTTT
size: many; J: TRBJ2-3; D: TRBD2; V: TRBV24-1; CDR3: CATSDSFGRSTDTQYF; DNA: TGTGCCACCAGTGATTCTTTCGGGAGGAGCACAGATACGCAGTATTTT
size: -; J: TRBJ2-7; D: TRBD1; V: TRBV5-1; CDR3: CASSRTGDEQYF; DNA: TGCGCCAGCAGTCGCACAGGGGACGAGCAGTACTTC
size: -; J: TRBJ2-1; D: TRBD2; V: TRBV5-1; CDR3: CASSAGTREGEQFF; DNA: TGCGCCAGCAGCGCCGGGACTAGGGAGGGTGAGCAGTTCTTC
size: -; J: TRBJ1-6; D: -; V: TRBV27; CDR3: CASSPSQGRYSYNSPLHF; DNA: TGTGCCAGCAGTCCATCGCAGGGGCGATACTCCTATAATTCACCCCTCCACTTT
size: once; J: TRBJ1-5; D: -; V: TRBV7-2; CDR3: CASSLDRQPQHF; DNA: TGTGCCAGCAGCTTAGATAGACAGCCCCAGCATTTT
size: -; J: TRBJ1-2; D: TRBD1; V: TRBV30; CDR3: CAWIRKGQNYGYTF; DNA: TGTGCCTGGATAAGGAAGGGACAGAACTATGGCTACACCTTC
size: once; J: TRBJ1-1; D: -; V: TRBV10-3; CDR3: CAIRATALNTEAFF; DNA: TGTGCCATCAGGGCGACAGCTTTGAACACTGAAGCTTTCTTT
size: once; J: TRBJ1-1; D: -; V: TRBV5-1; CDR3: CASSLLAGPLNTEAFF; DNA: TGCGCCAGCAGCTTGTTAGCAGGGCCTTTGAACACTGAAGCTTTCTTT
size: -; J: TRBJ2-4; D: -; V: TRBV6-1; CDR3: CASSEFLAKNIQYF; DNA: TGTGCCAGCAGTGAGTTCCTAGCCAAAAACATTCAGTACTTC
size: -; J: TRBJ1-2; D: -; V: TRBV6-5; CDR3: CASSPRGVPYGYTF; DNA: TGTGCCAGCAGTCCGCGCGGGGTTCCGTATGGCTACACCTTC
size: -; J: TRBJ1-3; D: -; V: TRBV7-9; CDR3: CASSSPAGNTIYF; DNA: TGTGCCAGCAGCTCCCCGGCTGGAAACACCATATATTTT
size: -; J: TRBJ1-1; D: TRBD1; V: TRBV10-3; CDR3: CASGQGSTEAFF; DNA: TGTGCCAGCGGACAGGGCTCCACTGAAGCTTTCTTT
size: -; J: TRBJ2-1; D: TRBD1; V: TRBV10-3; CDR3: CAIRTPTGNEQFF; DNA: TGTGCCATCAGGACGCCGACAGGGAATGAGCAGTTCTTC
size: -; J: TRBJ2-1; D: TRBD2; V: TRBV10-3; CDR3: CAISGLAGAKISYNEQFF; DNA: TGTGCCATCAGTGGACTAGCGGGCGCTAAAATTTCCTACAATGAGCAGTTCTTC